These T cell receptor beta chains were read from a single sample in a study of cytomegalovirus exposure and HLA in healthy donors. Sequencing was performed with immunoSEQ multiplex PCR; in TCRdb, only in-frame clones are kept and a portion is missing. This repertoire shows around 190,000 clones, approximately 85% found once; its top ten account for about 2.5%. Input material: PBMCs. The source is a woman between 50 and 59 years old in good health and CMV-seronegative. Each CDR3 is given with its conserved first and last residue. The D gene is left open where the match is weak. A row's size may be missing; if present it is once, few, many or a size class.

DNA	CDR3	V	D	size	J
TGCGCCAGCAGACAGGGGGCGGGCACCGGGGAGCTGTTTTTT	CASRQGAGTGELFF	TRBV5-1	TRBD1	NA	TRBJ2-2
TGTGCCACCAGACTAGCGGGAGGGGGCACAGATACGCAGTATTTT	CATRLAGGGTDTQYF	TRBV28	TRBD2	NA	TRBJ2-3
TGTGCCAGCAGCTTAGCGGGAGGGCCGGGGGATGAGCAGTTCTTC	CASSLAGGPGDEQFF	TRBV11-3	TRBD2	NA	TRBJ2-1
TGCGCCAGCAGCTTAGGGGACTATAGCAATCAGCCCCAGCATTTT	CASSLGDYSNQPQHF	TRBV5-1	NA	once	TRBJ1-5
TGTGCCAGCAGCTTAGCCGGGACTAGCGGGGACAATGAGCAGTTCTTC	CASSLAGTSGDNEQFF	TRBV7-2	TRBD2	NA	TRBJ2-1
TGTGCCAGTAGTAGAGTTTCGCTTCAGCCCCAGCATTTT	CASSRVSLQPQHF	TRBV19	NA	NA	TRBJ1-5
TGCGCCAGCAGCCAAGGCCCTAGCGGGAGTGCCAGAGATACGCAGTATTTT	CASSQGPSGSARDTQYF	TRBV4-1	TRBD2	NA	TRBJ2-3
TGTGCCAGCAGTTTTTACACGGGGGAAGCTTTCTTT	CASSFYTGEAFF	TRBV6-1	NA	NA	TRBJ1-1
TGTGCCAGCAGTTTAAGGCTAGCAGTCTACGAGCAGTACTTC	CASSLRLAVYEQYF	TRBV28	NA	NA	TRBJ2-7
TGTGCCAGCAGTTTCAACCGGGACAGTCGCTATTCCGGCACCTTC	CASSFNRDSRYSGTF	TRBV7-2	TRBD1	NA	TRBJ1-2
TGCGCCAGCAGCTCGGGACTAGCGGGAGAGGTCGAGCAGTACTTC	CASSSGLAGEVEQYF	TRBV5-1	TRBD2	NA	TRBJ2-7
TGTGCCAGCAGTCCGGGCGGGAGACTCTACGAGCAGTACTTC	CASSPGGRLYEQYF	TRBV27	TRBD2	few	TRBJ2-7
TGTGCCAGCTCGGCAGGGGGCGCGGTTAACACTGAAGCTTTCTTT	CASSAGGAVNTEAFF	TRBV28	TRBD1	NA	TRBJ1-1
TGTGCCAGCGCCACCAGACTAGCGAACTACAATGAGCAGTTCTTC	CASATRLANYNEQFF	TRBV28	TRBD2	NA	TRBJ2-1
TGTGCCTGGAGTCCTACCGGGACAGGGGTCTACGAGCAGTACTTC	CAWSPTGTGVYEQYF	TRBV30	TRBD1	NA	TRBJ2-7
TGTGCCTGGAGTATGGCTAGCGGGAGTTCGGCCGAGCAGTACTTC	CAWSMASGSSAEQYF	TRBV30	TRBD2	NA	TRBJ2-7
TGTGCCAGCAGTCCCAGGGGGAGTAGCAATCAGCCCCAGCATTTT	CASSPRGSSNQPQHF	TRBV2	TRBD1	NA	TRBJ1-5
TGTGCCAGCAGCCGGGACATCGGATACGAGCAGTACTTC	CASSRDIGYEQYF	TRBV9	NA	NA	TRBJ2-7
TGTGCCAGCAGCCCCGAGAGTGTAATACGGGGATCGCCGCTTCTACAGGGGGAGCTGTTTTTT	CASSPESVIRGSPLLQGELFF	TRBV28	NA	NA	TRBJ2-2
TGTTCCAGCAGCTTAACGGCCGGGACAGTGCCCTACGAGCAGTACTTC	CSSSLTAGTVPYEQYF	TRBV7-9	TRBD1	NA	TRBJ2-7
TGCGCCAGCAGTGAACTAGCGGGATTCAATGAGCAGTTCTTC	CASSELAGFNEQFF	TRBV10-2	TRBD2	NA	TRBJ2-1
TGCGCCAGCAGCCGAGGGACAGGTGAGGGCTACACCTTC	CASSRGTGEGYTF	TRBV5-1	TRBD1	once	TRBJ1-2
TGTGCCAGAAGCTTGAGGGACAGGGCCCTCGAGCGCCTTTACTACGAGCAGTACTTC	CARSLRDRALERLYYEQYF	TRBV5-3	TRBD1	once	TRBJ2-7
TGTGCCAGCAGCCAAGAAGGCGGGAGGGCCCACTACGAGCAGTACTTC	CASSQEGGRAHYEQYF	TRBV4-2	TRBD2	NA	TRBJ2-7
TGTGCCTGGAACGGACGGGGTCAAGAGACCCAGTACTTC	CAWNGRGQETQYF	TRBV30	NA	NA	TRBJ2-5
TGTGCCAGCAGCTTAGATACTAGCGGGACCTTGAAGCAGTACTTC	CASSLDTSGTLKQYF	TRBV7-2	TRBD2	NA	TRBJ2-7
TGTGCCAGCAGTGAAGCCCGGGGGGGCAATCAGCCCCAGCATTTT	CASSEARGGNQPQHF	TRBV6-1	NA	few	TRBJ1-5
TGTGCCACCCTGGTTGGAGGTTACTCCTACGAGCAGTACTTC	CATLVGGYSYEQYF	TRBV10-3	NA	NA	TRBJ2-7
TGTGCCAGCAGTTTGCCCGGCGGGGGGGCAGATACGCAGTATTTT	CASSLPGGGADTQYF	TRBV27	TRBD2	NA	TRBJ2-3
TGCGCCAGCGGGCAGGCGTCCTACGAGCAGTACTTC	CASGQASYEQYF	TRBV10-1	NA	NA	TRBJ2-7
TGTGCCAGCAGCCCTAGCGGGGGCTACGAGCAGTACTTC	CASSPSGGYEQYF	TRBV5-6	TRBD2	NA	TRBJ2-7
TGTGCCATCAGTGCCTCGGGTACTGGTTCTGGAAACACCATATATTTT	CAISASGTGSGNTIYF	TRBV10-3	NA	once	TRBJ1-3
TGCGCCAGCAGCTTGGGGCAGGGCAGTATGAACACTGAAGCTTTCTTT	CASSLGQGSMNTEAFF	TRBV5-1	NA	NA	TRBJ1-1
TGTGCCAGCAGCTTGAGAGAGATTCGGAGCACAGATACGCAGTATTTT	CASSLREIRSTDTQYF	TRBV5-4	NA	NA	TRBJ2-3
TGTGCCAGCAGTCCGGGACAGCTGAACACTGAAGCTTTCTTT	CASSPGQLNTEAFF	TRBV2	TRBD1	NA	TRBJ1-1
TGTGCCAGCAGCCTAAACAGGGAGCAGTACTTC	CASSLNREQYF	TRBV6-6	NA	NA	TRBJ2-7
TGTTCCAGCAGCTTGGACAGGGAGGGCTACACCTTC	CSSSLDREGYTF	TRBV7-9	TRBD1	NA	TRBJ1-2
TGTGCCAGCAGTTCCTCGGTAGAGACCCAGTACTTC	CASSSSVETQYF	TRBV28	NA	NA	TRBJ2-5